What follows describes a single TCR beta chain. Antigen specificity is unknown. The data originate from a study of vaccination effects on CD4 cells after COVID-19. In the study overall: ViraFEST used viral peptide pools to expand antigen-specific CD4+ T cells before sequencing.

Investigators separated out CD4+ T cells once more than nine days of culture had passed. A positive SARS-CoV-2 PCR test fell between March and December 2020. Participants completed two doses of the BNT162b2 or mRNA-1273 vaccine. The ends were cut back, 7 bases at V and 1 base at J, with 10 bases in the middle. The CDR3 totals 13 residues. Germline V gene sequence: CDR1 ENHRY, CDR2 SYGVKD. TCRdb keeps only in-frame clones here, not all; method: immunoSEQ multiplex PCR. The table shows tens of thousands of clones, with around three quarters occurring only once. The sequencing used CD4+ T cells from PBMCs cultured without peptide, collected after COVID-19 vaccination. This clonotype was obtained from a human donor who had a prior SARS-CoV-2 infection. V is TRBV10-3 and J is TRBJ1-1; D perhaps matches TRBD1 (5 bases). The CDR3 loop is CAIKGRENTEAFF. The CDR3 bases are TGTGCCATCAAGGGGAGGGAGAACACTGAAGCTTTCTTT.